This passage covers 23 T cell receptor beta chains from one sample sequenced in a study of shared clonotypes between healthy human individuals. Profiled with immunoSEQ multiplex PCR; TCRdb holds only in-frame clones, not every one. This table has approximately 1.4 million clones, around 98% appearing once. Material: naive CD4+ T cells sorted from blood. Subset: CD45RA+ positively selected. The receptors stem from a young man in good health.

CDR3 in DNA: TGTGCCAGCACCAACACGGGGGACCGGACAGATGGCTACACCTTC. Translated: CASTNTGDRTDGYTF. The chain uses TRBV25-1 and TRBJ1-2; D perhaps matches TRBD1 (6 bases). The CDR3 consists of 15 residues. Germline assignment: CDR1 MGHDK and CDR2 SYGVNS. V dropped 7 bases and J dropped 6 bases, with 21 bases sitting between them.

This sequence joins TRBV15 and TRBJ2-1, with TRBD1 matching 7 bases. The V gene's germline CDR1 is LNHNV and CDR2 YYDKDF (reference sequence). There are 16 residues in the CDR3. V lost 5 bases to trimming and J lost 0 bases; unmatched junction nucleotides: 7. The CDR3 sequence: CATSRRTGRSYNEQFF. The DNA of the CDR3 is TGTGCCACCAGCCGCCGGACAGGTCGCTCCTACAATGAGCAGTTCTTC.

The chain joins TRBV20-1 to TRBJ2-1, with a weak D call TRBD2 (5 bases). In germline, CDR1 is DFQATT, CDR2 SNEGSKA (reference sequence). Trimming took off 5 bases at V and 15 bases at J, with 17 bases between the two ends. CDR3 length equals 11 residues. The CDR3 loop is CSAGFMGGRFF. For the CDR3, the DNA is TGCAGTGCTGGTTTTATGGGTGGGAGGTTCTTC.

The chain employs TRBV7-9 and TRBJ2-3; D call uncertain. V dropped 3 bases and J dropped 2 bases, with 18 bases sitting between them. Germline values: CDR1 SEHNR, CDR2 FQNEAQ (reference sequence). The CDR3 covers 17 residues. DNA for the CDR3: TGTGCCAGCAGCTTCGACGGGCCATCTGAGGACACAGATACGCAGTATTTT. Its translation is CASSFDGPSEDTDTQYF.

V usage is TRBV5-1 and J usage is TRBJ2-7, with TRBD1 matching 10 bases. This CDR3 contains 14 residues. Trimming took 4 bases from V and 5 from J; bases not matched to a gene: 6. The germline gives CDR1 SGHRS, CDR2 YFSETQ. CDR3 nucleotides: TGCGCCAGCAGCCTAGATGGACAGGGGGACGAGCAGTACTTC. Its protein product is CASSLDGQGDEQYF.

This chain joins TRBV6-1 and TRBJ2-4, with 8 bases matching TRBD1. V trimming: 1 base; J trimming: 4 bases; junction bases outside the gene matches: 3. Germline values: CDR1 MNHNS, CDR2 SASEGT. The CDR3 is 15 amino acids. In DNA, the CDR3 is TGTGCCAGCAGTGAAGATCGGACAGGGAAAAACATTCAGTACTTC. Protein sequence: CASSEDRTGKNIQYF.

V is TRBV5-1 and J is TRBJ2-2; 13 bases are a match to TRBD2. Germline V gene lookup returns CDR1 SGHRS and CDR2 YFSETQ. This CDR3 has 16 amino acids. J gave up 9 bases and V 0 bases, and 5 bases lay outside the gene matches. CDR3 sequence reads: CASSLGTSGRGWELFF. CDR3 DNA sequence: TGCGCCAGCAGCTTGGGGACTAGCGGGAGAGGCTGGGAGCTGTTTTTT. The whole variable domain, filled in from reference TRBV5-1 and TRBJ2-2, reads KAGVTQTPRYLIKTRGQQVTLSCSPISGHRSVSWYQQTPGQGLQFLFEYFSETQRNKGNFPGRFSGRQFSNSRSEMNVSTLELGDSALYLCASSLGTSGRGWELFFGEGSRLTVL.

Regarding this clone: The same CDR3 also results from other DNA sequences found in this sample. This sequence joins TRBV5-6 and TRBJ2-7, with D uncertain. V lost 4 bases, J lost 2 bases, and 7 bases lay in between. Germline-derived CDR1 and CDR2 are SGHDT and YYEEEE. The CDR3 is 12 residues long. CDR3 coding DNA: TGTGCCAGCAGCCTCGAGACCTACGAGCAGTACTTC. It is translated as CASSLETYEQYF. The whole variable domain, remainder taken from reference TRBV5-6 and TRBJ2-7, is DAGVTQSPTHLIKTRGQQVTLRCSPKSGHDTVSWYQQALGQGPQFIFQYYEEEERQRGNFPDRFSGHQFPNYSSELNVNALLLGDSALYLCASSLETYEQYFGPGTRLTVT.

V and J are TRBV7-2 and TRBJ2-7; D gene unclear. The CDR3 runs to 13 residues. V gave up 0 bases and J gave up 2 bases, with 5 bases separating them. The germline gives CDR1 SGHTA, CDR2 FQGNSA. CDR3 sequence: CASSLASPYEQYF. In nucleotides, the CDR3 is TGTGCCAGCAGCTTAGCGAGCCCCTACGAGCAGTACTTC.

As to this clone: Other DNA sequences in the same sample also yield this CDR3. The V and J genes are TRBV5-1 and TRBJ2-5; D perhaps matches TRBD1 (6 bases). Germline CDR1 and CDR2: SGHRS and YFSETQ. V was shortened by 0 bases and J by 2 bases, with 11 bases between the two germline ends. There are 15 residues in the CDR3. The CDR3 DNA is TGCGCCAGCAGCTTGGTCGGGACACGGCAAGAGACCCAGTACTTC. Its translation: CASSLVGTRQETQYF.

This chain links TRBV18 with TRBJ2-4; tentatively, D is TRBD1 (6 bases). The CDR3 spans 18 residues. Looked up from germline, CDR1 is KGHSH and CDR2 is LQKENI. V was pared by 3 bases and J by 0 bases, with 18 bases between. The CDR3 region has the DNA TGTGCCAGCTCACCCTTACCGGGACACGGAATAGCCAAAAACATTCAGTACTTC. Protein sequence: CASSPLPGHGIAKNIQYF. Together with reference TRBV18 and TRBJ2-4, the CDR3 gives the full variable domain: NAGVMQNPRHLVRRRGQEARLRCSPMKGHSHVYWYRQLPEEGLKFMVYLQKENIIDESGMPKERFSAEFPKEGPSILRIQQVVRGDSAAYFCASSPLPGHGIAKNIQYFGAGTRLSVL.

The rearrangement links TRBV5-1 to TRBJ2-5; D is undetermined. V was clipped by 2 bases and J by 2 bases, with 10 bases between them. Germline V gene data show CDR1 as SGHRS and CDR2 as YFSETQ. This CDR3 spans 14 amino acids. The CDR3 nucleotides read TGCGCCAGCAGCTTAACAGTGCTTCAAGAGACCCAGTACTTC. The encoded protein is CASSLTVLQETQYF.

On this clone itself: The same CDR3 is also encoded by other DNA sequences in this sample. The chain uses TRBV5-1 and TRBJ2-3, with TRBD2 matching 10 bases. There are 15 residues in the CDR3. Germline V gene data show CDR1 as SGHRS and CDR2 as YFSETQ. Trimming at V came to 4 bases and at J to 1 base, leaving 3 bases not matched to a gene. The CDR3 DNA is TGCGCCAGCAGCCTCGGGACTAGCGGCACAGATACGCAGTATTTT. Translated: CASSLGTSGTDTQYF.

The chain has TRBV2 and TRBJ2-1, with 12 bases that match TRBD1. This CDR3 has 15 amino acids. Germline lookup yields CDR1 SNHLY and CDR2 FYNNEI. The trim removed 7 bases at V and 6 bases at J, leaving 7 bases unmatched. The CDR3: CASNGGQGAFNEQFF. The CDR3 nucleotides read TGTGCCAGCAATGGGGGACAGGGGGCTTTCAATGAGCAGTTCTTC.

A note on this clone: This specimen includes other DNA sequences encoding the same CDR3. The chain recombines TRBV6-1 with TRBJ2-1; D remains unclear. CDR3 length equals 13 residues. In germline, CDR1 is MNHNS, CDR2 SASEGT. V was cut by 3 bases and J by 2 bases, with 5 bases left in between. CDR3 in DNA: TGTGCCAGCAGTGAGACTGCCTACAATGAGCAGTTCTTC. Encoded protein: CASSETAYNEQFF.

This chain joins TRBV5-5 and TRBJ2-1; D not resolved. Per the germline V gene, CDR1 is SGHKS and CDR2 is YYEKEE (reference sequence). V dropped 2 bases and J dropped 15 bases, with 18 bases sitting between them. This CDR3 is 13 amino acids long. CDR3 residues: CASSLSPLDSLFF. CDR3 nucleotides: TGTGCCAGCAGCTTAAGCCCCCTAGACTCGCTGTTCTTC.

This chain joins TRBV9 and TRBJ1-2, with 9 positions matching TRBD1. J lost 6 bases, V lost 4 bases, and 13 bases had no gene match. The CDR3 length is 16 residues. The germline gives CDR1 SGDLS, CDR2 YYNGEE. The CDR3, as DNA: TGTGCCAGCAGCTTTAGGCCCGGGACAGGGAGTCATGGCTACACCTTC. Amino acids: CASSFRPGTGSHGYTF.

The chain carries TRBV7-8 and TRBJ2-7; 12 bases align to TRBD2. From germline, CDR1 is SGHVS and CDR2 FQNEAQ. This CDR3 comprises 15 residues. J gave up 6 bases and V 0 bases, and 3 bases lay outside the gene matches. The CDR3 DNA reads as TGTGCCAGCAGCTTAGCGGGACTAGCGGGTCTCGAGCAGTACTTC. Translated: CASSLAGLAGLEQYF.

Written as DNA, the CDR3 is TGCGCCAGCAGCCAAACACAAGGGCCTACATACGAGCAGTACTTC. This encodes CASSQTQGPTYEQYF. The chain uses TRBV4-3 and TRBJ2-7; D is unresolved. V lost 2 bases and J lost 4, with 15 bases in between. This CDR3 has 15 amino acids. Germline V gene sequence: CDR1 LGHNA, CDR2 YSLEER.

This chain uses TRBV7-9 with TRBJ2-7, with 10 bases that match TRBD1. Trimming took 4 bases from V and 5 from J; bases not matched to a gene: 5. CDR1 is SEHNR, CDR2 FQNEAQ, per germline (reference sequence). The CDR3 sequence is 14 residues long. The CDR3 DNA reads as TGTGCCAGCAGCTCTGACAGGGGGCCCCACGAGCAGTACTTC. Protein product: CASSSDRGPHEQYF.

The chain combines TRBV6-1 with TRBJ2-7; 11 bases fit TRBD1. The J segment lost 4 bases and the V segment lost 7 bases, leaving 6 bases of the junction unmatched. The CDR3 runs 14 residues. Germline CDR1 and CDR2: MNHNS and SASEGT. Here the CDR3 DNA reads TGTGCCAGCAAGGCAGGGACAGGGGGATACGAGCAGTACTTC. This gives the protein CASKAGTGGYEQYF.

V is TRBV2 and J is TRBJ1-2; D is ambiguous. This CDR3 region has 14 residues. The germline V gene has CDR1 SNHLY and CDR2 FYNNEI. The ends were cut back, 3 bases at V and 1 base at J, with 9 bases in the middle. CDR3 protein: CASSEVVFNYGYTF. CDR3 DNA: TGTGCCAGCAGTGAGGTGGTGTTTAACTATGGCTACACCTTC. Variable domain in full (rest from reference TRBV2 and TRBJ1-2): EPEVTQTPSHQVTQMGQEVILRCVPISNHLYFYWYRQILGQKVEFLVSFYNNEISEKSEIFDDQFSVERPDGSNFTLKIRSTKLEDSAMYFCASSEVVFNYGYTFGSGTRLTVV.

The chain has TRBV9 and TRBJ2-3; D is unclear. The germline V gene encodes CDR1 SGDLS and CDR2 YYNGEE. Between the trimmed V and J ends, which lost 1 base and 6 bases, there was a span of 15 bases. The CDR3 is made up of 15 amino acids. The CDR3 region is CASSVRTGVSDTQYF. The CDR3 DNA follows: TGTGCCAGCAGCGTAAGGACGGGTGTCTCGGATACGCAGTATTTT.